The clone carrying this T cell receptor (beta chain) was observed a single time. Its antigen remains unidentified. This specimen belongs to a study of PD-1 blockade in classical Hodgkin lymphoma. Findings and limits, study-wide: Partial responders and progressors had significantly lower baseline TCR diversity.

Generated by immunoSEQ multiplex PCR, the TCRdb table keeps only in-frame clones and is missing some. The sample lists 31,000 or so clones, 72% occurring once. The sample's time point: cycle 4 day 1 (C4D1), after five to seven weeks of nivolumab. Exposure to brentuximab vedotin varied, and each patient had relapsed following autologous stem cell transplantation. Best overall response was complete response, partial response or progressive disease in these relapsed/refractory classical Hodgkin lymphoma patients. The CDR3 totals 15 residues. Germline V gene sequence: CDR1 LNHDA, CDR2 SQIVND (reference sequence). The junction had 4 bases not matched to a gene; V was cut back by 3 bases and J by 2 bases.

The origin of this receptor is a human donor with classical Hodgkin lymphoma. The V call is TRBV19, the J call TRBJ2-1; TRBD1 aligns across 7 bases. The sample was peripheral blood mononuclear cells (PBMCs), taken before the fourth cycle of nivolumab. CDR3 loop: CASSILQGTYNEQFF. DNA of the CDR3: TGTGCCAGTAGTATTTTACAGGGGACCTACAATGAGCAGTTCTTC.